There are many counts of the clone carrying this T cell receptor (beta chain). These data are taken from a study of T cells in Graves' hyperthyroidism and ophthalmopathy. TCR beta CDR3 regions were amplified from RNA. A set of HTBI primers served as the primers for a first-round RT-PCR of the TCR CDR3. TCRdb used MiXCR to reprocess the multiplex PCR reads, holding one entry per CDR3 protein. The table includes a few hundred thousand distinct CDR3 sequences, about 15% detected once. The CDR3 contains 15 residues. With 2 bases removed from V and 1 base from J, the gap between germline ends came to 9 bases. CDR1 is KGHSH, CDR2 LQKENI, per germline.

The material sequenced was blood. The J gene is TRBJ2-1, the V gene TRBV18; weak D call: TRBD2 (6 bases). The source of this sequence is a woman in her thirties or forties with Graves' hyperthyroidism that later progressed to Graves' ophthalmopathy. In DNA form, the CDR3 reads TGTGCCAGCTCACCAAAGCGGGTTTCCTACAATGAGCAGTTCTTC. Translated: CASSPKRVSYNEQFF.